This TCR beta chain was profiled in a study of cytomegalovirus exposure and HLA in healthy donors. TCRdb keeps only in-frame clones here, not all; method: immunoSEQ multiplex PCR. This sample has under 300,000 clones, with around 86% found just once. V lost 2 bases and J lost 3; bases outside the gene matches: 6. Germline CDR1 is SGDLS and CDR2 is YYNGEE. The CDR3 spans 16 residues. What was sequenced was PBMCs. The receptor's source is a woman between 25 and 40 years old in good health and CMV-seropositive. The chain couples TRBV9 to TRBJ2-2; TRBD2 agrees at 8 bases. CDR3 sequence (DNA): TGTGCCAGCAGCGTTTATAACGGGGGGGACACCGGGGAGCTGTTTTTT. Residues: CASSVYNGGDTGELFF.